A selection of T cell receptor beta chains follows, all from one sample in a study of shared clonotypes between healthy human individuals. The table came from immunoSEQ multiplex PCR; TCRdb's copy has only in-frame clones and leaves some out. The table has about 1,900,000 clones, about 95% seen once. Sample: naive CD8+ T cells sorted from blood. These receptor sequences come from a man aged 18 to 29 in good health. CDR3s include the opening cysteine and the closing phenylalanine or tryptophan. D genes are given only for firm matches. Clone size is shown for a subset of rows, as once, few, many or a class of expanded clone.

V: TRBV13; J: TRBJ2-7; D: -; size: -; DNA: TGTGCCAGCAGCCTCGGCAGGACCGAGCAGTACTTC; CDR3: CASSLGRTEQYF
V: TRBV6-1; J: TRBJ2-1; D: TRBD1; size: -; DNA: TGTGCCAGCAGTGTGGGGCCGACAGGGTTCGGGAATGAGCAGTTCTTC; CDR3: CASSVGPTGFGNEQFF
V: TRBV27; J: TRBJ1-5; D: -; size: -; DNA: TGTGCCAGCAGTCCCAGGGATCAGCCCCAGCATTTT; CDR3: CASSPRDQPQHF
V: TRBV11-3; J: TRBJ2-2; D: -; size: -; DNA: TGTGCCAGCAGCCCCAGGACAGATAACACCGGGGAGCTGTTTTTT; CDR3: CASSPRTDNTGELFF
V: TRBV28; J: TRBJ2-5; D: -; size: -; DNA: TGTGCCAGCAGTTTCCGGAGTGAAGGGGCAGAGACCCAGTACTTC; CDR3: CASSFRSEGAETQYF
V: TRBV6-1; J: TRBJ2-1; D: -; size: -; DNA: TGTGCCAGCAGTGGATCCCGGGAGACCCACAATGAGCAGTTCTTC; CDR3: CASSGSRETHNEQFF
V: TRBV7-2; J: TRBJ2-7; D: -; size: -; DNA: TGTGCCAGCAGCCCCCCGTCCAGCCGCGAGCAGTACTTC; CDR3: CASSPPSSREQYF
V: TRBV5-4; J: TRBJ2-5; D: -; size: -; DNA: TGTGCCAGCAGCTGGGGTGGCGGGGAGGAGACCCAGTACTTC; CDR3: CASSWGGGEETQYF
V: TRBV19; J: TRBJ1-1; D: TRBD1; size: once; DNA: TGTGCCAGTAGTCCCTGGCCGGGACAGGGATTAATGAACACTGAAGCTTTCTTT; CDR3: CASSPWPGQGLMNTEAFF
V: TRBV27; J: TRBJ2-5; D: TRBD2; size: -; DNA: TGTGCCAGCAGGGCCGGGGGGGGCCAAGAGACCCAGTACTTC; CDR3: CASRAGGGQETQYF
V: TRBV7-6; J: TRBJ2-1; D: -; size: -; DNA: TGTGCCAGCAGCTCAGCTGCCAATGAGCAGTTCTTC; CDR3: CASSSAANEQFF
V: TRBV5-6; J: TRBJ2-1; D: TRBD2; size: -; DNA: TGTGCCAGCAGCCTAGACCCGGGACTAGCGGGTGAGCAGTTCTTC; CDR3: CASSLDPGLAGEQFF
V: TRBV5-1; J: TRBJ2-3; D: -; size: once; DNA: TGCGCCAGCAGCTTGGCCTTTTTAGGAGATACGCAGTATTTT; CDR3: CASSLAFLGDTQYF
V: TRBV11-2; J: TRBJ2-1; D: -; size: once; DNA: TGTGCCAGCAGCCCGACCCACTCCTACAATGAGCAGTTCTTC; CDR3: CASSPTHSYNEQFF
V: TRBV7-9; J: TRBJ1-6; D: -; size: -; DNA: TGTGCCAGCAGCGTAGAGAATAAGAATTCACCCCTCCACTTT; CDR3: CASSVENKNSPLHF
V: TRBV9; J: TRBJ2-3; D: -; size: -; DNA: TGTGCCAGCAGCGGTAAACCCGGACCGTGGGTGGATACGCAGTATTTT; CDR3: CASSGKPGPWVDTQYF
V: TRBV7-6; J: TRBJ2-1; D: TRBD2; size: -; DNA: TGTGCCAGCAGCTTGGGGACTAGCGGGGGTAATGAGCAGTTCTTC; CDR3: CASSLGTSGGNEQFF
V: TRBV2; J: TRBJ2-7; D: -; size: -; DNA: TGTGCCAGCAGTGCCAAGGGCCCAGAGGACTACGAGCAGTACTTC; CDR3: CASSAKGPEDYEQYF
V: TRBV13; J: TRBJ2-7; D: TRBD1; size: -; DNA: TGTGCCAGCAGCCCACAGGGGATTAACTACGAGCAGTACTTC; CDR3: CASSPQGINYEQYF
V: TRBV13; J: TRBJ1-5; D: -; size: once; DNA: TGTGCCAGCAGCTTATTCCGAGACAACAATCAGCCCCAGCATTTT; CDR3: CASSLFRDNNQPQHF
V: TRBV27; J: TRBJ2-3; D: -; size: -; DNA: TGTGCCAGCACTCCGTCCCCCCTAGCACCACAGTATTTT; CDR3: CASTPSPLAPQYF